The 13 T cell receptor beta chains reported below all come from one sample, sequenced in a study of blood T cell repertoires in COVID-19. Libraries were prepared by immunoSEQ multiplex PCR; TCRdb keeps only in-frame clonotypes and omits some of them. This table holds roughly 190,000 clones, approximately 92% found once. The specimen sequenced was peripheral blood. The source is a man in his fifties with acute or convalescent COVID-19.

The gene calls are TRBV19 and TRBJ2-1, with 8 bases identical to TRBD1. Germline CDR1 LNHDA, CDR2 SQIVND (reference sequence). J lost 6 bases, V lost 3 bases, and 16 bases had no gene match. The CDR3 extends over 18 amino acids. CDR3 sequence: CASSISSRGRLAGNEQFF. The CDR3 DNA reads TGTGCCAGTAGTATCTCGTCCAGGGGGCGGCTAGCAGGCAATGAGCAGTTCTTC.

CDR3 sequence: CASSLLSGGTYEQYF. The CDR3 bases are TGTGCCAGCAGCCTACTCAGCGGGGGAACCTACGAGCAGTACTTC. J is TRBJ2-7 and V is TRBV28; 8 bases agree with TRBD2. The CDR3 covers 15 residues. Germline V gene sequence: CDR1 MDHEN, CDR2 SYDVKM. J lost 2 bases, V lost 6 bases, and 9 bases had no gene match.

V is TRBV5-1 and J is TRBJ1-1; 7 nucleotides align to TRBD1. With V trimmed by 4 bases and J by 3 bases, 15 bases remained unmatched. CDR3 length: 17 amino acids. Germline CDR1 reads SGHRS; CDR2 reads YFSETQ. The DNA of the CDR3 is TGCGCCAGCAGCGATACAAAGGGGGCGAATCTGGACACTGAAGCTTTCTTT. The encoded protein is CASSDTKGANLDTEAFF.

This clone has just one count. The rearrangement joins TRBV4-1 to TRBJ2-2, with 8 nucleotides matching TRBD2. The germline CDR1 and CDR2 sequences are MGHRA and YSYEKL. This CDR3 spans 17 amino acids. With V trimmed by 3 bases and J by 5 bases, 11 bases remained unmatched. In nucleotides, the CDR3 is TGCGCCAGCAGCCAGTCTTTGGCGGGAGGAGGGACCGGGGAGCTGTTTTTT. This gives the protein CASSQSLAGGGTGELFF.

This chain joins TRBV29-1 and TRBJ1-2, with D tentatively TRBD1 (6 bases). The ends were cut back, 0 bases at V and 6 bases at J, with 8 bases in the middle. This CDR3 is built from 12 residues. The V gene's germline CDR1 is SQVTM and CDR2 ANQGSEA. The CDR3 reads CSVEERTDGYTF. CDR3 nucleotide sequence: TGCAGCGTTGAAGAAAGGACAGATGGCTACACCTTC.

V and J are TRBV6-5 and TRBJ1-5; TRBD1 is a possible D gene (5 bases). The CDR3 runs 15 residues. V lost 8 bases and J lost 0, with 14 bases in between. The germline gives CDR1 MNHEY, CDR2 SVGAGI. The CDR3 DNA sequence: TGTGCCAGCGCTGGGGCAAGAGATAGCAATCAGCCCCAGCATTTT. Translating it yields CASAGARDSNQPQHF.

This clone was detected once. The gene calls are TRBV11-2 and TRBJ1-1; D not certain. The CDR3 extends over 14 amino acids. Trimming left V 4 bases short and J 4 bases short, with 13 bases between. Germline V gene data show CDR1 as SGHAT and CDR2 as FQNNGV. The CDR3 loop is CASSSIREGTEAFF. In DNA, the CDR3 is TGTGCCAGCAGCTCGATAAGGGAGGGCACTGAAGCTTTCTTT.

The J gene is TRBJ2-5, the V gene TRBV6-4; TRBD2 matches 8 bases. Germline V gene lookup returns CDR1 MRHNA and CDR2 SNTAGT. Trimming removed 7 bases from V and 1 base from J; junction bases left unmatched: 11. The CDR3 has 16 amino acids. The CDR3 protein is CASTHSGGGGQETQYF. The CDR3 DNA reads as TGTGCCAGCACCCACTCGGGAGGGGGAGGCCAAGAGACCCAGTACTTC.

This chain links TRBV27 with TRBJ1-6, with no clear D. The germline gives CDR1 MNHEY, CDR2 SMNVEV (reference sequence). The CDR3 sequence is 13 residues long. The V and J ends lost 6 bases and 6 bases respectively, with 9 bases between them. CDR3 region: CASRTRSNSPLHF. The CDR3 DNA reads TGTGCCAGCAGAACGAGGAGTAATTCACCCCTCCACTTT.

The chain uses TRBV5-1 and TRBJ2-1; TRBD2 aligns across 12 bases. CDR3 length: 17 residues. V was clipped by 0 bases and J by 6 bases; unmatched bases: 7. Germline V CDR1 and CDR2: SGHRS, YFSETQ. CDR3: CASSLVLAGGLVNEQFF. CDR3 coding DNA: TGCGCCAGCAGCTTGGTTCTAGCGGGGGGGCTGGTCAATGAGCAGTTCTTC.

The V gene is TRBV10-3, the J gene TRBJ1-2; 12 positions match TRBD1. Germline CDR1 is ENHRY and CDR2 is SYGVKD. J was trimmed by 3 bases and V by 7 bases; bases with no gene match: 3. The CDR3 is made up of 14 amino acids. CDR3 in DNA: TGTGCCATCATGGGACAGGGGGCATACTATGGCTACACCTTC. It yields the protein CAIMGQGAYYGYTF.

The rearrangement links TRBV6-2 or TRBV6-3 to TRBJ2-7; D may be TRBD2 (6 bases). In germline, CDR1 is MNHEY, CDR2 SVGEGT. V was shortened by 4 bases and J by 4 bases, with 14 bases between the two germline ends. The CDR3 has 14 amino acids. The CDR3 reads CASSSAGFTYEQYF. DNA for the CDR3: TGTGCCAGCAGTTCGGCGGGATTTACGTACGAGCAGTACTTC.

CDR3 region: CASSSGTYEQYV. The DNA for the CDR3 is TGTGCCAGCAGCTCCGGGACCTACGAGCAGTACGTC. J is TRBJ2-7 and V is TRBV5-6; the D gene is possibly TRBD2 (5 bases). The germline V gene encodes CDR1 SGHDT and CDR2 YYEEEE. The CDR3 covers 12 residues. Trimming shortened V by 3 bases and J by 2 bases, and 6 bases separated the two germline ends.